The clone carrying this T cell receptor beta chain was observed many times. Its antigen is still unknown. The sample is drawn from a study of blood T cells in healthy people across ages. Study conclusions and caveats: Per million T cells, the diversity of TCR beta decreased roughly linearly as age advanced.

Deletions cut 5 bases from V and 4 bases from J, with 13 bases between. The CDR3 runs to 14 residues. Germline V gene lookup returns CDR1 SGHTA and CDR2 FQGNSA. A sample-barcoded 5' primer and a J-beta primer mix were used in a second PCR of roughly 7 to 11 cycles. Researchers report that a template-switch adaptor with 12 random nucleotides tagged each cDNA molecule. MiXCR, run by TCRdb on the 5' RACE reads, gives a single entry per CDR3 protein. The sample includes around 1,700,000 distinct CDR3 sequences, roughly 28% of them seen just once. The sample comprised blood. The sequence was obtained from a woman aged 25 to 39 in good health. The chain uses TRBV7-2 and TRBJ2-3; a possible D gene is TRBD2 (5 bases). The CDR3 loop reads CASSPDRGADTQYF. The DNA for the CDR3 is TGTGCCAGCAGCCCCGATCGGGGAGCAGATACGCAGTATTTT.